Presented here are 9 T cell receptor beta chains from one specimen sequenced in a study of blood T cell repertoires in COVID-19. Sequencing used immunoSEQ multiplex PCR; TCRdb keeps in-frame clones, though not all of them. The profile shows some 150,000 clones, around 90% of them singletons. Sequencing was carried out using peripheral blood. Receptors originate from a man in his 60s with acute or convalescent COVID-19.

Here the CDR3 reads CASSPRPTGRTEAFF. The DNA of the CDR3 is TGTGCCAGCAGCCCCCGTCCCACAGGGCGGACTGAAGCTTTCTTT. The rearrangement joins TRBV7-8 to TRBJ1-1; tentatively, D is TRBD1 (6 bases). The V gene's germline CDR1 is SGHVS and CDR2 FQNEAQ. This CDR3 contains 15 residues. Trimming stripped 5 bases from V and 5 bases from J, with 18 bases between.

For this clone: It is unclear where the CDR3 begins or ends on the DNA, so no DNA is shown, and the CDR3 is as TCRdb lists it. CDR3 sequence reads: CASSSSGVEKLFF. The chain links TRBV27 to TRBJ1-4. The CDR3 spans 13 amino acids, including both terminal residues. CDR1 is MNHEY and CDR2 is SMNVEV in the germline V gene (reference sequence).

The rearrangement links TRBV6-1 to TRBJ1-5; D is unresolved. This CDR3 comprises 17 residues. Germline V CDR1 and CDR2: MNHNS, SASEGT. V was pared by 3 bases and J by 0 bases, with 15 bases between. The DNA for the CDR3 is TGTGCCAGCAGTGACACCGGGAAACGGAGTAGCAATCAGCCCCAGCATTTT. Protein product: CASSDTGKRSSNQPQHF.

The chain has TRBV2 and TRBJ1-1; D is unresolved. The CDR3 is 14 amino acids. V was trimmed by 1 base and J by 5 bases, leaving 11 bases between them. Germline V gives CDR1 SNHLY, CDR2 FYNNEI. The CDR3 sequence: CASSEGRRGTEAFF. Written as DNA, the CDR3 is TGTGCCAGCAGTGAAGGGCGGCGAGGGACTGAAGCTTTCTTT.

Note on this clone: The sample holds other DNA sequences that translate to the same CDR3. The gene calls are TRBV12-3 or TRBV12-4 and TRBJ1-2; 8 bases are shared with TRBD1. The CDR3 contains 12 residues. With V trimmed by 5 bases and J by 8 bases, 4 bases remained unmatched. DNA for the CDR3: TGTGCCAGCAGTCAGGACAGGGTCGGCTACACCTTC. Amino acid sequence: CASSQDRVGYTF.

This chain joins TRBV19 and TRBJ1-1, with 8 nucleotides matching TRBD1. The ends lost 10 bases at V and 4 bases at J; junction bases unmatched: 8. This CDR3 region has 13 residues. In germline, CDR1 is LNHDA, CDR2 SQIVND (reference sequence). The CDR3 nucleotides read TGTGCCACCGACAGGGGAAGACCCACTGAAGCTTTCTTT. Its protein is CATDRGRPTEAFF.

V gene TRBV10-3 combines with J gene TRBJ1-1; 9 bases align to TRBD1. Germline lookup yields CDR1 ENHRY and CDR2 SYGVKD. There are 13 residues in the CDR3. J lost 10 bases, V lost 6 bases, and 9 bases had no gene match. The CDR3 coding sequence is TGTGCCATCAGAGAGGGTGGGACAGGGAGAGCTTTCTTT. Translated: CAIREGGTGRAFF.

This clone was seen a handful of times. The chain recombines TRBV19 with TRBJ2-7; D unresolved. V lost 6 bases and J 4 bases, leaving 13 bases between the germline ends. Germline V gene data show CDR1 as LNHDA and CDR2 as SQIVND (reference sequence). The CDR3 runs to 13 residues. The CDR3 loop reads CASRTTLGYEQYF. DNA of the CDR3: TGTGCCAGTAGGACAACCTTGGGTTACGAGCAGTACTTC.

The chain joins TRBV9 to TRBJ2-1; D is undetermined. CDR1 and CDR2 from the germline V gene are SGDLS and YYNGEE. Trimming took off 0 bases at V and 8 bases at J, with 9 bases between the two ends. The CDR3 runs 13 residues. CDR3 nucleotides: TGTGCCAGCAGCGTAGGGCAGACTTATGAGCAGTTCTTC. Translation: CASSVGQTYEQFF.